Sequencing of this T cell receptor beta chain was carried out in a study of T cell responses to AZD1222 COVID-19 vaccine. The length of the CDR3 is 15 residues. Germline assignment: CDR1 SNHLY and CDR2 FYNNEI. V was shortened by 3 bases and J by 6 bases, with 17 bases between the two germline ends. Profiling relied on immunoSEQ multiplex PCR, and the TCRdb table lists in-frame clones only, not all of them. The sample gives approximately 100,000 clones, around nine tenths of which show up once; about 2.5% is in the top ten. The sequence derives from an adult who received the AZD1222 COVID-19 vaccine. This specimen consisted of peripheral blood, obtained 28 days after the second AZD1222 dose. V and J are TRBV2 and TRBJ1-1; D is unclear. This CDR3 is CASSDWISVGSEAFF. The CDR3 DNA reads TGTGCCAGCAGTGATTGGATTTCGGTAGGCTCTGAAGCTTTCTTT. Full variable domain (remainder filled in from reference TRBV2 and TRBJ1-1): EPEVTQTPSHQVTQMGQEVILRCVPISNHLYFYWYRQILGQKVEFLVSFYNNEISEKSEIFDDQFSVERPDGSNFTLKIRSTKLEDSAMYFCASSDWISVGSEAFFGQGTRLTVV.